Below, 29 T cell receptor beta chains from the same sample are listed, as sequenced in a study of technical replicates of blood from a handful of donors. Libraries were prepared by immunoSEQ multiplex PCR; TCRdb keeps only in-frame clonotypes and omits some of them. The sample includes tens of thousands of clones, around 91% of them seen just once. The material sequenced was T cells isolated from PBMCs. The receptor set was obtained from a human donor in good health.

The chain combines TRBV13 with TRBJ2-3, with D unclear. The CDR3 totals 12 residues. Germline V lookup: CDR1 PRHDT, CDR2 FYEKMQ (reference sequence). V dropped 3 bases and J dropped 2 bases, with 3 bases sitting between them. This CDR3 is CASSFYTDTQYF. CDR3 coding DNA: TGTGCCAGCAGCTTCTACACAGATACGCAGTATTTT. The full variable domain, in which reference TRBV13 and TRBJ2-3 provide the parts outside the CDR3, is AAGVIQSPRHLIKEKRETATLKCYPIPRHDTVYWYQQGPGQDPQFLISFYEKMQSDKGSIPDRFSAQQFSDYHSELNMSSLELGDSALYFCASSFYTDTQYFGPGTRLTVL.

The chain employs TRBV6-1 and TRBJ2-7, with 7 bases matching TRBD2. In germline, CDR1 is MNHNS, CDR2 SASEGT. This CDR3 has 14 residues. J gave up 4 bases and V 4 bases, and 7 bases lay outside the gene matches. The CDR3 loop is CASSGLAEYYEQYF. DNA for the CDR3: TGTGCCAGCAGTGGGCTAGCGGAATATTACGAGCAGTACTTC.

The genes are TRBV7-6 and TRBJ2-1, with D tentatively TRBD1 (6 bases). The CDR3 length is 16 residues. Trimming removed 2 bases at V and 3 bases at J, with 14 bases between. Germline values: CDR1 SGHVS, CDR2 FNYEAQ. The CDR3 DNA is TGTGCCAGCAGCTTAACTTCAGGGGAGTTCTACAATGAGCAGTTCTTC. As protein: CASSLTSGEFYNEQFF.

The V and J genes are TRBV27 and TRBJ2-5, with D tentatively TRBD2 (6 bases). The DNA end lines up better with TRBJ2-7; the J call may be wrong. This CDR3 has 13 residues. Germline CDR1 reads MNHEY; CDR2 reads SMNVEV (reference sequence). CDR3 nucleotides: TGTGCCAGTTCCGGGGGAACCTCCTACGAGCAGTACTTC. Translating gives CASSGGTSYEQYF.

In nucleotides, the CDR3 is TGTGCCAGCAGCCCCACGGGACACCTTTACAATGAGCAGTTCTTC. Translated, it gives CASSPTGHLYNEQFF. The chain combines TRBV7-9 with TRBJ2-1, with a tentative D call TRBD1 (6 bases). Trimming pared 5 bases from V and 4 bases from J, leaving 15 bases between. The CDR3 spans 15 residues. CDR1 is SEHNR and CDR2 is FQNEAQ in the germline V gene (reference sequence).

V is TRBV5-1 and J is TRBJ2-7; 7 nucleotides line up with TRBD1. CDR1 is SGHRS, CDR2 YFSETQ, per germline. J was trimmed by 1 base and V by 1 base; bases with no gene match: 2. The CDR3 is 14 amino acids. CDR3 sequence (DNA): TGCGCCAGCAGCTTGATGGGACAGTCCTACGAGCAGTACTTC. As protein: CASSLMGQSYEQYF.

The rearrangement joins TRBV5-1 to TRBJ2-1, with TRBD2 identical over 7 bases. CDR1 and CDR2 from the germline V gene are SGHRS and YFSETQ. This CDR3 comprises 14 residues. Trimming cost V 4 bases and J 8 bases; bases outside gene matches: 9. In nucleotides, the CDR3 is TGCGCCAGCAGCGGCGGGAGTCCCCGGGATGAGCAGTTCTTC. Translated: CASSGGSPRDEQFF.

The chain has TRBV4-2 and TRBJ1-3; D uncertain. Trimming stripped 3 bases from V and 0 bases from J, with 6 bases between. CDR3 length: 14 amino acids. CDR1 is LGHNA and CDR2 is YNFKEQ in the germline V gene. The CDR3: CASSQFSSGNTIYF. DNA for the CDR3: TGTGCCAGCAGCCAGTTCAGCTCTGGAAACACCATATATTTT.

This sequence joins TRBV12-2 and TRBJ2-7; no DNA check was done on the table's D call, TRBD1. TRBV12-2 counts as a pseudogene. This CDR3 spans 15 amino acids. CDR3 in DNA: TGTGCAAGTCGCTTTGTCACAGGGGAGTCCTACGAGCAGTACTTC. Translated: CASRFVTGESYEQYF.

The chain couples TRBV19 to TRBJ1-4, with D perhaps matching TRBD1 (6 bases). V shed 3 bases and J shed 8 bases, with 13 bases lying between them. The CDR3 extends over 14 amino acids. CDR1 and CDR2 from the germline V gene are LNHDA and SQIVND (reference sequence). CDR3 region: CASSMYRAGEKLFF. In nucleotides, the CDR3 is TGTGCCAGTAGTATGTACAGGGCAGGGGAAAAACTGTTTTTT.

This chain joins TRBV6-5 and TRBJ1-2, with D maybe TRBD1 (5 bases). Trimming took off 8 bases at V and 5 bases at J, with 12 bases between the two ends. The length of the CDR3 is 12 residues. Germline values: CDR1 MNHEY, CDR2 SVGAGI. CDR3 in DNA: TGTGCCAGCCGTCATCAGGGTTATGGCTACACCTTC. It specifies CASRHQGYGYTF.

The chain joins TRBV29-1 to TRBJ2-5; 9 positions agree with TRBD1. Germline V gives CDR1 SQVTM, CDR2 ANQGSEA. The CDR3 extends over 14 amino acids. The V gene end was trimmed by 2 bases and the J gene end by 2 bases; junction bases not matched to a gene: 3. The CDR3 nucleotides are TGCAGCGTTGAAACAGGGGGCTGGCAAGAGACCCAGTACTTC. Protein: CSVETGGWQETQYF.

The chain uses TRBV6-1 and TRBJ1-3; 7 nucleotides agree with TRBD1. CDR1 is MNHNS, CDR2 SASEGT, per germline. This CDR3 region has 13 residues. V gave up 6 bases and J gave up 4 bases; unmatched junction bases: 3. CDR3 sequence reads: CASRQGTGNTIYF. Written as DNA, the CDR3 is TGTGCCAGCAGACAGGGGACCGGAAACACCATATATTTT.

This clone showed up just once. The chain uses TRBV10-3 and TRBJ2-3; 7 bases fit TRBD2. This CDR3 spans 14 amino acids. The V segment lost 3 bases and the J segment 3 bases; nucleotides outside the gene matches: 3. Germline CDR1 reads ENHRY; CDR2 reads SYGVKD. CDR3 amino acids: CAISELAHTDTQYF. DNA of the CDR3: TGTGCCATCAGTGAACTAGCGCATACAGATACGCAGTATTTT.

The chain carries TRBV7-8 and TRBJ2-5; TRBD2 aligns across 8 bases. With 0 bases clipped from V and 2 bases from J, the junction kept 2 bases outside the gene matches. The CDR3 covers 15 residues. Germline loops: CDR1 SGHVS, CDR2 FQNEAQ. The CDR3 bases are TGTGCCAGCAGCTTAGCCGGGAGGGGGCAAGAGACCCAGTACTTC. This codes for CASSLAGRGQETQYF.

The V and J genes are TRBV7-2 and TRBJ2-2, with a possible D match to TRBD1 (6 bases). The CDR3 sequence is 16 residues long. Trimming left V 5 bases short and J 4 bases short, with 17 bases between. The germline V gene has CDR1 SGHTA and CDR2 FQGNSA. This CDR3 is CASSHIGQGRTGELFF. As DNA, the CDR3 is TGTGCCAGCAGCCACATCGGGCAGGGGCGCACCGGGGAGCTGTTTTTT.

The chain has TRBV19 and TRBJ2-3; D unresolved. From germline, CDR1 is LNHDA and CDR2 SQIVND (reference sequence). This CDR3 spans 13 amino acids. V was trimmed by 3 bases and J by 1 base, leaving 5 bases between them. The CDR3 loop is CASSIQGTDTQYF. In DNA form, the CDR3 reads TGTGCCAGTAGTATTCAGGGCACAGATACGCAGTATTTT.

The chain carries TRBV11-3 and TRBJ2-3; 8 positions match TRBD2. Germline trimming cut 5 bases from V and 6 bases from J; bases unmatched to any gene: 16. The CDR3 is 17 amino acids. The V gene's germline CDR1 is SGHNT and CDR2 YENEEA. Here the CDR3 DNA reads TGTGCCAGCAGCCCAGGAATTAGCGGGACCGTCCCCGATACGCAGTATTTT. Its translation is CASSPGISGTVPDTQYF. The full variable domain, in which reference TRBV11-3 and TRBJ2-3 provide the parts outside the CDR3, is EAGVVQSPRYKIIEKKQPVAFWCNPISGHNTLYWYLQNLGQGPELLIRYENEEAVDDSQLPKDRFSAERLKGVDSTLKIQPAELGDSAVYLCASSPGISGTVPDTQYFGPGTRLTVL.

The rearrangement links TRBV13 to TRBJ2-1; possible D gene TRBD1, 5 bases. V was trimmed by 8 bases and J by 5 bases, leaving 10 bases between them. This CDR3 has 12 amino acids. Germline V gene data show CDR1 as PRHDT and CDR2 as FYEKMQ (reference sequence). The CDR3 spells CASAGADNEQFF. In nucleotides, the CDR3 is TGTGCCAGCGCTGGGGCAGACAATGAGCAGTTCTTC.

CDR3 nucleotide sequence: TGTGCCACCAGCAGAGAAGTGGTACTGCAAGAGACCCAGTACTTC. It translates to CATSREVVLQETQYF. The V gene is TRBV15, the J gene TRBJ2-5; unclear D gene. V shed 0 bases and J shed 2 bases, with 10 bases lying between them. Germline V lookup: CDR1 LNHNV, CDR2 YYDKDF (reference sequence). The CDR3 contains 15 residues.

The chain links TRBV4-2 to TRBJ2-7; 10 bases agree with TRBD1. Germline CDR1 is LGHNA and CDR2 is YNFKEQ. CDR3 length: 15 amino acids. The V and J ends lost 4 bases and 6 bases, in that order; junction bases with no gene match: 9. In nucleotides, the CDR3 is TGTGCCAGCAGCCTCACCGGGACAGGGGCTTCCGAGCAGTACTTC. Its translation: CASSLTGTGASEQYF.

CDR3 in amino acids: CASRDLRGGVNEQFF. The CDR3 region has the DNA TGTGCCAGCAGGGACCTGCGGGGTGGGGTGAATGAGCAGTTCTTC. The genes are TRBV11-2 and TRBJ2-1, with a weak D call TRBD2 (6 bases). The CDR3 length is 15 residues. The germline V and J ends were trimmed by 6 bases and 7 bases, with 19 bases remaining between them. Germline V gene sequence: CDR1 SGHAT, CDR2 FQNNGV. The whole variable domain, filled in from reference TRBV11-2 and TRBJ2-1, reads EAGVAQSPRYKIIEKRQSVAFWCNPISGHATLYWYQQILGQGPKLLIQFQNNGVVDDSQLPKDRFSAERLKGVDSTLKIQPAKLEDSAVYLCASRDLRGGVNEQFFGPGTRLTVL.

The rearrangement joins TRBV9 to TRBJ1-2; 9 nucleotides align to TRBD1. The V segment lost 4 bases and the J segment 5 bases; nucleotides outside the gene matches: 3. The CDR3 extends over 13 amino acids. Germline CDR1 SGDLS, CDR2 YYNGEE. This CDR3 reads CASSSTGGYGYTF. CDR3 coding DNA: TGTGCCAGCAGCTCGACAGGGGGATATGGCTACACCTTC.

As for this clone: A junction end diverges from the germline sequence, so it may reflect a read error. The chain links TRBV7-7 to TRBJ2-7; 7 bases are shared with TRBD1. CDR1 and CDR2 from the germline V gene are SSHAT and FNYEAQ (reference sequence). This CDR3 has 15 amino acids. The CDR3 sequence is CASSTFDREFYEQYF. CDR3 nucleotides: TGTGCTAGCAGCACCTTCGACAGGGAGTTTTACGAGCAGTACTTC.

The chain has TRBV25-1 and TRBJ2-7, with 14 bases aligning to TRBD2. The CDR3 is 17 residues long. Germline-derived CDR1 and CDR2 are MGHDK and SYGVNS. V trimming: 6 bases; J trimming: 6 bases; junction bases outside the gene matches: 13. CDR3 bases: TGTGCCAGCAGAGGTGTAGGGACTAGCGGGAGTGGGCTCGAGCAGTACTTC. Encoded protein: CASRGVGTSGSGLEQYF.

In nucleotides, the CDR3 is TGCAGCGTTGAAGATCGAACAGGGACTGGCTACACCTTC. Amino acids: CSVEDRTGTGYTF. The chain carries TRBV29-1 and TRBJ1-2; weak D call: TRBD1 (6 bases). The CDR3 covers 13 residues. The germline V gene encodes CDR1 SQVTM and CDR2 ANQGSEA. The V end was cut by 0 bases, the J end by 7 bases, with 12 bases between.

This chain uses TRBV6-1 with TRBJ2-3; 8 positions agree with TRBD2. The CDR3 length is 15 residues. Germline V gives CDR1 MNHNS, CDR2 SASEGT. V dropped 7 bases and J dropped 2; count of bases not matched to a gene: 8. The DNA for the CDR3 is TGTGCCAGCATAAGATTAGCGGGATACACAGATACGCAGTATTTT. Encoded protein: CASIRLAGYTDTQYF.

The chain is built from TRBV19 and TRBJ1-5, with 7 bases matching TRBD1. The CDR3 covers 14 residues. V gave up 7 bases and J gave up 9 bases; unmatched junction bases: 12. Germline V gene data show CDR1 as LNHDA and CDR2 as SQIVND (reference sequence). Written as DNA, the CDR3 is TGTGCCAGTACCCTGGGACAGTCAAGGTGGCCCCAGCATTTT. This codes for CASTLGQSRWPQHF.

The CDR3 here is CASSLVLLAGPEQFF. The CDR3 nucleotides read TGTGCCAGCAGCTTAGTCCTATTAGCGGGCCCCGAGCAGTTCTTC. The J gene is TRBJ2-1, the V gene TRBV7-9; the match to TRBD2 covers 7 bases. Germline CDR1 is SEHNR and CDR2 is FQNEAQ (reference sequence). The junction had 10 bases not matched to a gene; V was cut back by 1 base and J by 10 bases. The CDR3 extends over 15 amino acids.